These 32 T cell receptor beta chains were all obtained from the same sample, sequenced in a study of T cells in Graves' hyperthyroidism and ophthalmopathy. What was amplified from RNA transcripts were TCR beta CDR3 regions. TCR CDR3 regions were first amplified by RT-PCR with HTBI primers. Each CDR3 protein is one row after TCRdb ran MiXCR on the multiplex PCR reads. The table has about 380,000 distinct CDR3 sequences, around a sixth seen once. Source material: blood. The receptors stem from a man between 18 and 29 years old with Graves' ophthalmopathy.

This clonotype was counted ten times or more. This rearrangement joins TRBV28 to TRBJ2-1, with 7 bases that match TRBD1. Trimming took 4 bases from V and 5 from J; bases not matched to a gene: 8. The CDR3 spans 15 residues. Germline loops: CDR1 MDHEN, CDR2 SYDVKM. As DNA, the CDR3 is TGTGCCAGCAGTTCCTACCCGACAGGGCACAATGAGCAGTTCTTC. The encoded protein is CASSSYPTGHNEQFF.

This rearrangement joins TRBV27 to TRBJ2-1, with a weak D call TRBD1 (6 bases). V lost 0 bases to trimming and J lost 6 bases, with 12 bases between them. The CDR3 is made up of 15 amino acids. Per germline, CDR1 MNHEY and CDR2 SMNVEV (reference sequence). The DNA of the CDR3 is TGTGCCAGCAGTTTATCAGGGGGATCTGTCAATGAGCAGTTCTTC. It is translated as CASSLSGGSVNEQFF.

This clonotype was found a few times. V usage is TRBV5-1 and J usage is TRBJ2-1; D is possibly TRBD1 (6 bases). Germline V gene lookup returns CDR1 SGHRS and CDR2 YFSETQ. Between the trimmed V and J ends, which lost 4 bases and 6 bases, there was a span of 17 bases. The CDR3 spans 15 residues. The CDR3 bases are TGCGCCAGCAGCCCGGACAGCTATGAGGTCAATGAGCAGTTCTTC. Its translation is CASSPDSYEVNEQFF.

This clonotype has a count of ten or more. This rearrangement joins TRBV7-6 to TRBJ2-1, with unresolved D. This CDR3 spans 16 amino acids. The ends were cut back, 1 base at V and 1 base at J, with 11 bases in the middle. Germline-derived CDR1 and CDR2 are SGHVS and FNYEAQ. The CDR3 DNA follows: TGTGCCAGCAGCTTAGTATCGGGCAGTTCCTACAATGAGCAGTTCTTC. Translation gives CASSLVSGSSYNEQFF.

J is TRBJ2-3 and V is TRBV6-1, with TRBD2 identical over 11 bases. The CDR3 totals 16 residues. Germline V gives CDR1 MNHNS, CDR2 SASEGT. Trimming took 3 bases from V and 2 from J; bases not matched to a gene: 4. CDR3 amino acids: CASSDSSGGTTDTQYF. The CDR3 coding sequence is TGTGCCAGCAGTGATTCTAGCGGGGGGACCACAGATACGCAGTATTTT.

This clonotype was detected many times. V usage is TRBV7-3 and J usage is TRBJ2-2; D gene unclear. There are 14 residues in the CDR3. The V gene lost 2 bases and the J gene lost 1 base, with 5 bases spanning the gap. Germline V gene sequence: CDR1 SGHTA, CDR2 FQGTGA. The DNA for the CDR3 is TGTGCCAGCAGCTTAGGAGAGAACACCGGGGAGCTGTTTTTT. It encodes CASSLGENTGELFF.

In its sample, this clonotype was seen many times. V and J are TRBV7-2 and TRBJ2-2; TRBD2 might be the D (5 bases). Trimming took off 2 bases at V and 7 bases at J, with 5 bases between the two ends. The CDR3 sequence is 12 residues long. Germline V CDR1 and CDR2: SGHTA, FQGNSA. The CDR3 nucleotides are TGTGCCAGCAGCTTACGGGGCGGGGAGCTGTTTTTT. This sequence encodes CASSLRGGELFF.

The rearrangement uses TRBV10-3 and TRBJ2-1, with 7 bases aligning to TRBD2. The DNA matches TRBJ2-7 better at its end, which makes the J call doubtful. CDR1 is ENHRY, CDR2 SYGVKD, per germline. The CDR3 loop spans 15 amino acids. CDR3 DNA sequence: TGTGCCATCAGTGGGAGGACGGGGGACTACAATGAGCAGTACTTC. It is translated as CAISGRTGDYNEQYF.

This chain uses TRBV5-6 with TRBJ2-7; a possible D gene is TRBD2 (5 bases). The ends were cut back, 5 bases at V and 5 bases at J, with 14 bases in the middle. This CDR3 contains 13 residues. Per the germline V gene, CDR1 is SGHDT and CDR2 is YYEEEE. The CDR3 sequence: CASSWAGPHEQYF. CDR3 nucleotides: TGTGCCAGCAGTTGGGCGGGCCCCCACGAGCAGTACTTC.

This clonotype was found many times. J is TRBJ1-4 and V is TRBV28, with TRBD1 matching over 7 bases. Trimming at V came to 2 bases and at J to 5 bases, leaving 2 bases not matched to a gene. The CDR3 runs 14 residues. CDR1 is MDHEN, CDR2 SYDVKM, per germline. CDR3 nucleotide sequence: TGTGCCAGCAGTTTAACAGGGGAGAATGAAAAACTGTTTTTT. Its protein product is CASSLTGENEKLFF.

V gene TRBV3-1 combines with J gene TRBJ2-2; 10 bases are a match to TRBD1. The CDR3 has 16 amino acids. The trim removed 2 bases at V and 4 bases at J, leaving 4 bases unmatched. In germline, CDR1 is LGHDT, CDR2 YNNKEL (reference sequence). The CDR3 bases are TGTGCCAGCAGCCAAAGACAGGGGGCTGGCACCGGGGAGCTGTTTTTT. Its protein is CASSQRQGAGTGELFF.

This clonotype has ten or more counts. The chain links TRBV11-2 to TRBJ2-3; possible D gene TRBD2, 5 bases. Trimming stripped 7 bases from V and 0 bases from J, with 17 bases between. This CDR3 has 16 residues. Per the germline V gene, CDR1 is SGHAT and CDR2 is FQNNGV. DNA of the CDR3: TGTGCCAGCACCCTAGCTGGTAGCGCTAGCACAGATACGCAGTATTTT. This codes for CASTLAGSASTDTQYF.

The rearrangement uses TRBV29-1 and TRBJ1-1; D is ambiguous. Per the germline V gene, CDR1 is SQVTM and CDR2 is ANQGSEA. V was trimmed by 7 bases and J by 1 base, leaving 13 bases between them. CDR3 size: 13 residues. In DNA, the CDR3 is TGCAGCGGTGACCGGGTGGGGAACACTGAAGCTTTCTTT. Residues: CSGDRVGNTEAFF. The variable domain in full, completed from reference TRBV29-1 and TRBJ1-1, reads SAVISQKPSRDICQRGTSLTIQCQVDSQVTMMFWYRQQPGQSLTLIATANQGSEATYESGFVIDKFPISRPNLTFSTLTVSNMSPEDSSIYLCSGDRVGNTEAFFGQGTRLTVV.

This clonotype was counted ten times or more. CDR3 DNA sequence: TGTGCCAGCAGCTTAACCGCCTCGGGACAGTCTGGCTACACCTTC. Encoded protein: CASSLTASGQSGYTF. V is TRBV7-3 and J is TRBJ1-2; TRBD1 matches at 7 bases. Germline trimming cut 0 bases from V and 7 bases from J; bases unmatched to any gene: 8. The CDR3 has 15 amino acids. Germline lookup yields CDR1 SGHTA and CDR2 FQGTGA. Full variable domain (rest looked up from reference TRBV7-3 and TRBJ1-2): GAGVSQTPSNKVTEKGKYVELRCDPISGHTALYWYRQSLGQGPEFLIYFQGTGAADDSGLPNDRFFAVRPEGSVSTLKIQRTERGDSAVYLCASSLTASGQSGYTFGSGTRLTVV.

The DNA of the CDR3 is TGCAGTGCCCGGATCGGGGGGAACATTCAGTACTTC. This sequence encodes CSARIGGNIQYF. V is TRBV20-1 and J is TRBJ2-4; 7 bases are shared with TRBD2. Germline CDR1 is DFQATT and CDR2 is SNEGSKA (reference sequence). CDR3 length equals 12 residues. After removal of 6 bases from V and 7 bases from J, the junction contained 6 bases not matched to a gene.

This clonotype was picked up many times. Its ends do not fully match the called genes, so a read error is possible. The chain is built from TRBV5-1 and TRBJ1-1; D is undetermined. This CDR3 has 14 residues. Germline CDR1 SGHRS, CDR2 YFSETQ. This CDR3 reads CASSLGQANTEAFF. CDR3 coding DNA: TGTGCCAGCAGCTTAGGGCAGGCGAACACTGAAGCTTTCTTT.

This clonotype came up many times. The chain recombines TRBV6-6 with TRBJ1-1, with D possibly being TRBD1 (5 bases). The CDR3 covers 15 residues. V lost 0 bases and J 3 bases, leaving 11 bases between the germline ends. Germline-derived CDR1 and CDR2 are MNHNY and SVGAGI (reference sequence). DNA of the CDR3: TGTGCCAGCAGTTACTCCCGGGGGAGGGACACTGAAGCTTTCTTT. Protein product: CASSYSRGRDTEAFF.

This clonotype was seen a handful of times. One end of the junction varies from germline; a read error may be responsible. This chain links TRBV29-1 with TRBJ2-1, with 7 bases matching TRBD1. CDR1 and CDR2 from the germline V gene are SQVTM and ANQGSEA. This CDR3 has 14 residues. This chain's CDR3 is CSVDDRVSSNEQFF. CDR3 DNA sequence: TGCAGCGTTGATGACAGGGTGTCCTCCAATGAGCAGTTCTTC.

This clonotype was observed many times. The chain combines TRBV20-1 with TRBJ2-7; TRBD1 is a possible D gene (5 bases). V lost 2 bases to trimming and J lost 2 bases, with 13 bases between them. Germline V CDR1 and CDR2: DFQATT, SNEGSKA (reference sequence). This CDR3 has 14 amino acids. The CDR3 reads CSARTGAGTYEQYF. As DNA, the CDR3 is TGCAGTGCTAGAACGGGCGCAGGGACCTACGAGCAGTACTTC.

This clonotype showed up just a few times. V usage is TRBV6-1 and J usage is TRBJ1-2, with D perhaps TRBD1 (6 bases). The CDR3 totals 17 residues. Germline loops: CDR1 MNHNS, CDR2 SASEGT. Trimming took off 5 bases at V and 2 bases at J, with 21 bases between the two ends. For the CDR3, the DNA is TGTGCCAGCAGTCGAAATCAGGGGAGCTCCGCAAACTATGGCTACACCTTC. The encoded protein is CASSRNQGSSANYGYTF.

With respect to this clonotype: Given a much more abundant clone one base away, this may be a read error. V gene TRBV24-1 combines with J gene TRBJ2-1; TRBD2 aligns across 15 bases. The DNA end is a closer match to TRBJ2-7, so the J assignment may be wrong. Germline CDR1 is KGHDR and CDR2 is SFDVKD. The CDR3 runs to 18 residues. As DNA, the CDR3 is TGTGCCACCAGTGAGCGGACTAGCGGGGGGGTGACCTACAATGAGCAGTACTTC. Its protein product is CATSERTSGGVTYNEQYF.

This clonotype was recorded a few times. This chain joins TRBV18 and TRBJ1-1; possibly TRBD1 for D (6 bases). Germline V gene data show CDR1 as KGHSH and CDR2 as LQKENI. The V end was cut by 7 bases, the J end by 1 base, with 13 bases between. CDR3 length: 14 amino acids. This CDR3 reads CASLQPGQNTEAFF. CDR3 DNA sequence: TGTGCCAGCTTGCAGCCGGGACAGAACACTGAAGCTTTCTTT.

This clonotype was recorded at least ten times. The chain links TRBV2 to TRBJ2-1, with 7 nucleotides matching TRBD1. There are 12 residues in the CDR3. Per the germline V gene, CDR1 is SNHLY and CDR2 is FYNNEI. V lost 2 bases, J lost 15 bases, and 7 bases stayed unmatched. The CDR3 sequence is CASSETGEVLFF. The CDR3 DNA reads as TGTGCCAGCAGTGAAACAGGGGAAGTACTGTTCTTC.

The V call is TRBV9, the J call TRBJ2-2, with D possibly matching TRBD1 (6 bases). Between the trimmed V and J ends, which lost 3 bases and 4 bases, there was a span of 13 bases. CDR1 is SGDLS, CDR2 YYNGEE, per germline. The length of the CDR3 is 15 residues. In DNA form, the CDR3 reads TGTGCCAGCAGCGCGGGATTCAGGGGCACCGGGGAGCTGTTTTTT. It codes for CASSAGFRGTGELFF.

This clonotype was seen repeatedly, ten times or more. The junction differs from germline at one of its ends, possibly a read error. V is TRBV7-7 and J is TRBJ2-3; D gene ambiguous. The CDR3 covers 14 residues. The germline gives CDR1 SSHAT, CDR2 FNYEAQ (reference sequence). As DNA, the CDR3 is TGTGCTAGCAGCCCCACGTTTGCAGTCGATACGCAGTATTTT. This gives the protein CASSPTFAVDTQYF.

This clonotype was seen a few times. The chain carries TRBV10-3 and TRBJ2-7; tentatively, D is TRBD1 (6 bases). The CDR3 is made up of 14 amino acids. V dropped 7 bases and J dropped 5 bases, with 18 bases sitting between them. Germline V gene lookup returns CDR1 ENHRY and CDR2 SYGVKD. This CDR3 reads CAIKHLDSSHEQYF. CDR3 nucleotide sequence: TGTGCCATCAAGCATTTGGACAGTTCCCACGAGCAGTACTTC.

This clonotype was seen only a few times. V and J are TRBV5-1 and TRBJ1-2; unclear D gene. Germline CDR1 is SGHRS and CDR2 is YFSETQ. Deletions cut 7 bases from V and 8 bases from J, with 18 bases between. The CDR3 extends over 13 amino acids. The CDR3 reads CASAPAAAGGYTF. DNA for the CDR3: TGCGCCAGCGCCCCGGCGGCGGCAGGAGGCTACACCTTC. The whole variable domain, filled in from reference TRBV5-1 and TRBJ1-2, reads KAGVTQTPRYLIKTRGQQVTLSCSPISGHRSVSWYQQTPGQGLQFLFEYFSETQRNKGNFPGRFSGRQFSNSRSEMNVSTLELGDSALYLCASAPAAAGGYTFGSGTRLTVV.

This clonotype has more than one count but fewer than ten. V usage is TRBV4-2 and J usage is TRBJ2-2, with TRBD2 as a possible D gene (5 bases). Trimming took off 8 bases at V and 7 bases at J, with 17 bases between the two ends. The CDR3 loop spans 14 amino acids. Germline V gene data show CDR1 as LGHNA and CDR2 as YNFKEQ. DNA of the CDR3: TGTGCCAGCCTTGGTGGCGGGCGCGTCGGGGAGCTGTTTTTT. Translated: CASLGGGRVGELFF.

The chain uses TRBV15 and TRBJ1-5; D is undetermined. Trimming took off 0 bases at V and 3 bases at J, with 9 bases between the two ends. CDR3 length equals 15 residues. The germline V gene has CDR1 LNHNV and CDR2 YYDKDF (reference sequence). The CDR3 coding sequence is TGTGCCACCAGCAGAGATCTCGGGATCAATCAGCCCCAGCATTTT. Its translation is CATSRDLGINQPQHF.

Many counts were recorded for this clonotype. The chain links TRBV7-9 to TRBJ2-7; D uncertain. V was trimmed by 2 bases and J by 5 bases, leaving 13 bases between them. This CDR3 contains 14 residues. The germline V gene has CDR1 SEHNR and CDR2 FQNEAQ (reference sequence). The CDR3: CASSLTDGSHEQYF. DNA for the CDR3: TGTGCCAGCAGCTTAACCGACGGGTCCCACGAGCAGTACTTC.

This clonotype has at least ten counts. V gene TRBV12-3 or TRBV12-4 combines with J gene TRBJ1-1; D uncertain. The CDR3 contains 12 residues. V was shortened by 1 base and J by 10 bases, with 10 bases between the two germline ends. The CDR3 nucleotides read TGTGCCAGCAGTTTAGAGGGTTTTGGAGCTTTCTTT. Its protein is CASSLEGFGAFF.

This clonotype has just one count. The gene calls are TRBV4-1 and TRBJ1-6; D is possibly TRBD1 (5 bases). Germline assignment: CDR1 MGHRA and CDR2 YSYEKL. The V end lost 2 bases, the J end lost 10 bases, and 21 bases lay between the germline ends. This CDR3 is built from 17 residues. CDR3 bases: TGCGCCAGCAGCCAACACACCATCAGGGATTCAGACTCACCCCTCCACTTT. It encodes CASSQHTIRDSDSPLHF.